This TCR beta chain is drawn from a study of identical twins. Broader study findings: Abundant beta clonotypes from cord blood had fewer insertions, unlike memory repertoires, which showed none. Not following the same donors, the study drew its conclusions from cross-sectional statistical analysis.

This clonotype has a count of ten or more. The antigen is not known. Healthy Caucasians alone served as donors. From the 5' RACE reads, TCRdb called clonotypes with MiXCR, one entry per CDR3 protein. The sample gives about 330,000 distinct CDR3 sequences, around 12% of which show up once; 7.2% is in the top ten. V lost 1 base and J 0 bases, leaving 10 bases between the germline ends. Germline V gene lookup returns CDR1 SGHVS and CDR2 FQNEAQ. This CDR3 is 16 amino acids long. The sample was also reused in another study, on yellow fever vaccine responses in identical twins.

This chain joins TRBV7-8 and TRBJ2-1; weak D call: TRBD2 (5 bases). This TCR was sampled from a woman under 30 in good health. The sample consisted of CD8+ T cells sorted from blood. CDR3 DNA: TGTGCCAGCAGCTTAGATCTTGGGAGCTCCTACAATGAGCAGTTCTTC. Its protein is CASSLDLGSSYNEQFF.